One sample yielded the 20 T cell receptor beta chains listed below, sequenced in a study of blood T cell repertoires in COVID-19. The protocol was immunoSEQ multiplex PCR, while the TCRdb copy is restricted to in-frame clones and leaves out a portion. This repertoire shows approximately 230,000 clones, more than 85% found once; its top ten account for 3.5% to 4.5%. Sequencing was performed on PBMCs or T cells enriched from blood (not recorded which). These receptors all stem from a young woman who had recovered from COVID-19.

Here the CDR3 reads CASGAPNWEQYF. The CDR3 nucleotides read TGTGCCAGCGGGGCCCCCAACTGGGAGCAGTACTTC. J is TRBJ2-7 and V is TRBV11-2, with D possibly TRBD1 on 5 matching bases. CDR1 SGHAT and CDR2 FQNNGV come from the germline V gene. This CDR3 is built from 12 residues. Trimming took 8 bases from V and 7 from J, leaving 15 bases between them.

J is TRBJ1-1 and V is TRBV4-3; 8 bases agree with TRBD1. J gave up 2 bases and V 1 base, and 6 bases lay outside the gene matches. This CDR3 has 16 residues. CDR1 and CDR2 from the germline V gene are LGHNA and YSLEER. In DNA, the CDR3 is TGCGCCAGCAGCCAAGCGGACAGGGCCCGCAACACTGAAGCTTTCTTT. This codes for CASSQADRARNTEAFF.

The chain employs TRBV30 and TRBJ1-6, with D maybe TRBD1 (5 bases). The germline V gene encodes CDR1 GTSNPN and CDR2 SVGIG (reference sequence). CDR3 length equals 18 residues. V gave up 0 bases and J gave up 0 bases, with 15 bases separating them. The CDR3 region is CAWSVEAGTISYNSPLHF. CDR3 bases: TGTGCCTGGAGTGTTGAGGCCGGGACTATCTCCTATAATTCACCCCTCCACTTT.

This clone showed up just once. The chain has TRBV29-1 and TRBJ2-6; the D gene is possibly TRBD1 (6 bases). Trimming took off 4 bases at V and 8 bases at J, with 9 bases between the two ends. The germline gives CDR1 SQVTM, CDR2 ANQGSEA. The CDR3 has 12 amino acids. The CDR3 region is CSVGDNPNVLTF. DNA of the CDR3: TGCAGCGTTGGGGACAATCCCAACGTCCTGACTTTC.

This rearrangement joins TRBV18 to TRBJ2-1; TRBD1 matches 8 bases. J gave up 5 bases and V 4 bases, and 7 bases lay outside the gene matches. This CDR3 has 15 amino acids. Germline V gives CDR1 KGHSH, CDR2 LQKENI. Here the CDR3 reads CASSRQGKIDNEQFF. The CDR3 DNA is TGTGCCAGCTCACGACAGGGGAAAATCGACAATGAGCAGTTCTTC.

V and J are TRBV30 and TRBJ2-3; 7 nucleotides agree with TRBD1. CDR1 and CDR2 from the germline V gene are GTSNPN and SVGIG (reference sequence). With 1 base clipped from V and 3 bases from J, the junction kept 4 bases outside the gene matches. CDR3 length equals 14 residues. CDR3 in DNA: TGTGCCTGGAGTGAAGGGACAGCGACAGATACGCAGTATTTT. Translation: CAWSEGTATDTQYF.

CDR3 DNA: TGTGCCAGCAGCCAGTGGGGCGGGAGGAGCAATGAGCAGTTCTTC. Protein sequence: CASSQWGGRSNEQFF. The V call is TRBV4-2, the J call TRBJ2-1; 8 bases align to TRBD2. Germline lookup yields CDR1 LGHNA and CDR2 YNFKEQ. The V gene end was trimmed by 3 bases and the J gene end by 6 bases; junction bases not matched to a gene: 7. The CDR3 is made up of 15 amino acids.

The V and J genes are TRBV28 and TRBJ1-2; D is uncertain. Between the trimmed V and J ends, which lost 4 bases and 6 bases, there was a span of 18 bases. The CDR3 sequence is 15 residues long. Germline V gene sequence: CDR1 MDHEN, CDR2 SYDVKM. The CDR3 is CASSSTAASGDGYTF. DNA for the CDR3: TGTGCCAGCAGTTCCACGGCAGCCTCCGGGGATGGCTACACCTTC.

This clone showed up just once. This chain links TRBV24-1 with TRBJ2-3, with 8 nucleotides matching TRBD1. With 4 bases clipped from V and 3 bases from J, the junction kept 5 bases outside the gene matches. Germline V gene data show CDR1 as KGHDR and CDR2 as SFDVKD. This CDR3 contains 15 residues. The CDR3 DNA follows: TGTGCCACCAGTGACGTAGGACAGGGTACAGATACGCAGTATTTT. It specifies CATSDVGQGTDTQYF.

The CDR3 nucleotides read TGTGCCAGCCTCCGACAGGGCTTGAACACTGAAGCTTTCTTT. The encoded protein is CASLRQGLNTEAFF. This chain joins TRBV27 and TRBJ1-1, with TRBD1 matching over 7 bases. J gave up 0 bases and V 8 bases, and 6 bases lay outside the gene matches. The length of the CDR3 is 14 residues. Germline V lookup: CDR1 MNHEY, CDR2 SMNVEV (reference sequence).

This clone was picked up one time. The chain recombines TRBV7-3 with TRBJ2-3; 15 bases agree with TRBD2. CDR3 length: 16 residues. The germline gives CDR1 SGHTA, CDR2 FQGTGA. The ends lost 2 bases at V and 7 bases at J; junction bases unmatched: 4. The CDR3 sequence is CASSLSGTSGRYTQYF. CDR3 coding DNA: TGTGCCAGCAGCTTATCGGGGACTAGCGGGAGGTATACGCAGTATTTT.

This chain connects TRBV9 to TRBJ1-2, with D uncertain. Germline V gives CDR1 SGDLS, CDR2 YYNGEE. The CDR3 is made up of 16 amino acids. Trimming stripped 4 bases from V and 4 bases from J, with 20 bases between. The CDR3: CASSPQDQAALYGYTF. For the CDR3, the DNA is TGTGCCAGCAGCCCTCAAGACCAGGCCGCACTCTATGGCTACACCTTC.

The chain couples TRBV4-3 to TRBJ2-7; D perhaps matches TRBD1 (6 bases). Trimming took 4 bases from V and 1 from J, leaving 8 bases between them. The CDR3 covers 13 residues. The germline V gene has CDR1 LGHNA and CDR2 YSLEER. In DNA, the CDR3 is TGCGCCAGCAGCCCAGGACAGTCCTACGAGCAGTACTTC. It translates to CASSPGQSYEQYF.

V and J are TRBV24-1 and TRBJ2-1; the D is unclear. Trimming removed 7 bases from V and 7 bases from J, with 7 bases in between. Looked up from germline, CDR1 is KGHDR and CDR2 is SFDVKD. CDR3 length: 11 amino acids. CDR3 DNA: TGTGCCACCAGGAGGAATAATGAGCAGTTCTTC. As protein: CATRRNNEQFF.

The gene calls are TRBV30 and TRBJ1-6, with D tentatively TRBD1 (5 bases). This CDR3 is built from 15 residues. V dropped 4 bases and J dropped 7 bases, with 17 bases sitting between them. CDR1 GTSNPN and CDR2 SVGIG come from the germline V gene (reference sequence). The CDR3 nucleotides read TGTGCCTGGAATCTGGATTCGGGGGTAAATTCACCCCTCCACTTT. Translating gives CAWNLDSGVNSPLHF.

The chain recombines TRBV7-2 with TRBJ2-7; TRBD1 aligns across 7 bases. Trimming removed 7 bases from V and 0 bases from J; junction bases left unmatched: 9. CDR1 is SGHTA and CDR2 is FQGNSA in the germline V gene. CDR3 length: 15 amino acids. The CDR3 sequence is CASNGNRGSSYEQYF. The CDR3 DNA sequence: TGTGCCAGCAACGGCAACAGGGGAAGCTCCTACGAGCAGTACTTC.

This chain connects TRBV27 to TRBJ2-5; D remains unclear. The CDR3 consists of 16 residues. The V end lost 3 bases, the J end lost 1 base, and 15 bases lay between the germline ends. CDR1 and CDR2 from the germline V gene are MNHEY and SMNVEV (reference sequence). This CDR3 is CASSFGPVEIQETQYF. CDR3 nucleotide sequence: TGTGCCAGCAGTTTTGGTCCAGTGGAGATCCAAGAGACCCAGTACTTC.

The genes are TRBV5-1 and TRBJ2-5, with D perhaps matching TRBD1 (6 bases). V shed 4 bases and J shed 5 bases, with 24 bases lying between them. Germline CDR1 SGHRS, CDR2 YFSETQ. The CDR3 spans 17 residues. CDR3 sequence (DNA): TGCGCCAGCAGCCCCTCCAGGGGAATGAACAAAGGGGAGACCCAGTACTTC. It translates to CASSPSRGMNKGETQYF.

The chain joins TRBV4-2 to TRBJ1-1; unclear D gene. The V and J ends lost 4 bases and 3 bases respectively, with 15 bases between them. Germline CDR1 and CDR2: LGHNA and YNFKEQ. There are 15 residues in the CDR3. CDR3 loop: CASSRRLLTDTEAFF. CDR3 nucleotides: TGTGCCAGCAGCCGGCGGCTCTTGACGGACACTGAAGCTTTCTTT.

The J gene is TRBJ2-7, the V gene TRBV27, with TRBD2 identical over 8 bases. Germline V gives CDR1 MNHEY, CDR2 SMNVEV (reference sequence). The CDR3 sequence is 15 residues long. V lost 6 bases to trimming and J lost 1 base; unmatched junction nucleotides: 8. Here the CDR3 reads CASSFRLASSYEQYF. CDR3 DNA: TGTGCCAGCAGCTTCAGACTAGCGAGTTCCTACGAGCAGTACTTC.